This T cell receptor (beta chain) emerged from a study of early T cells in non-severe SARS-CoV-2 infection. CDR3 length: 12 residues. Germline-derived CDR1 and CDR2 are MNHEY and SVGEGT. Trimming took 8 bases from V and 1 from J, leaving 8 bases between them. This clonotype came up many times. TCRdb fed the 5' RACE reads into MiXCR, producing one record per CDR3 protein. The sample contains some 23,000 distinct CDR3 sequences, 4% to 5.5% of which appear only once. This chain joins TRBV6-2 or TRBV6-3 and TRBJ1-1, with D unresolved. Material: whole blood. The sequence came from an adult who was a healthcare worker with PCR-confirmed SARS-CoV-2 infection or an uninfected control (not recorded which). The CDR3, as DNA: TGTGCCAGCCGAGAGGGGAACACTGAAGCTTTCTTT. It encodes CASREGNTEAFF.